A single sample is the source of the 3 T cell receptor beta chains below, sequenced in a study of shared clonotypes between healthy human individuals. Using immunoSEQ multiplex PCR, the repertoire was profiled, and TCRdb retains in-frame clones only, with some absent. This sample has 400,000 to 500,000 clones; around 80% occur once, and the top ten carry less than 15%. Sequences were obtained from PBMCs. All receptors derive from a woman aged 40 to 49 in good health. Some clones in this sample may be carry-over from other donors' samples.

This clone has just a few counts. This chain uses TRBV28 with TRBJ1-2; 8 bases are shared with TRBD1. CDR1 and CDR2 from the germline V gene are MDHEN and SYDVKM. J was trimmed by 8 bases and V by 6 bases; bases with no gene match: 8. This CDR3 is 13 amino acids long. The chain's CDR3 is CASSETGGEGYTF. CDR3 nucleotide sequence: TGTGCCAGCAGCGAAACAGGGGGGGAAGGCTACACCTTC.

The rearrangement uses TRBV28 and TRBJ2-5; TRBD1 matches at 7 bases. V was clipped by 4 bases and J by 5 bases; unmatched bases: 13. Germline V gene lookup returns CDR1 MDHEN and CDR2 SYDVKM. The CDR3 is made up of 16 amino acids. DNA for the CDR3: TGTGCCAGCAGTTATACAGGGCCAGGGGGTGTGGAGACCCAGTACTTC. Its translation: CASSYTGPGGVETQYF.

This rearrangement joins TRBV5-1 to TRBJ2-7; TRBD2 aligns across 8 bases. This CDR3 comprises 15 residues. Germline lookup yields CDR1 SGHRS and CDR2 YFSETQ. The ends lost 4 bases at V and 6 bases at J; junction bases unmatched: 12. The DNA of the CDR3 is TGCGCCAGCAGCACCTCGGGGGGGGGTGCTGGCGAGCAGTACTTC. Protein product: CASSTSGGGAGEQYF.